This record looks at one TCR beta chain sequence and its context. The antigen remains undetermined. This record comes from a study of cytomegalovirus exposure and HLA in healthy donors. Looking at the study overall: There were tens of millions of unique TCRs (from HLA-typed donors) in an early data release.

Study results and limitations: Differences between HLA loci emerged in a later analysis of TCR association rates, with DRB1 most and HLA-C fewest. The study put around 180 TCR beta chains on its list as cytomegalovirus-associated. In vitro experiments confirmed that a few CMV-associated chains were specific for CMV antigens.

The CDR3 extends over 15 amino acids. V trimming: 0 bases; J trimming: 4 bases; junction bases outside the gene matches: 3. Germline V gives CDR1 MNHNS, CDR2 SASEGT. Primers for the PCR totalled 60 Vbeta and 13 Jbeta. Data came from immunoSEQ multiplex PCR; TCRdb stores just in-frame clones and leaves some out. Altogether around 150,000 clones are present, 60% to 80% being singletons, with the ten largest covering over 2%. This receptor was identified in a man aged 30-40 years in good health and CMV-seronegative. Material: PBMCs. The rearrangement links TRBV6-1 to TRBJ2-5; 9 bases match TRBD2. The CDR3 spells CASSEAGAGGETQYF. CDR3 sequence (DNA): TGTGCCAGCAGTGAAGCTGGAGCGGGGGGAGAGACCCAGTACTTC.